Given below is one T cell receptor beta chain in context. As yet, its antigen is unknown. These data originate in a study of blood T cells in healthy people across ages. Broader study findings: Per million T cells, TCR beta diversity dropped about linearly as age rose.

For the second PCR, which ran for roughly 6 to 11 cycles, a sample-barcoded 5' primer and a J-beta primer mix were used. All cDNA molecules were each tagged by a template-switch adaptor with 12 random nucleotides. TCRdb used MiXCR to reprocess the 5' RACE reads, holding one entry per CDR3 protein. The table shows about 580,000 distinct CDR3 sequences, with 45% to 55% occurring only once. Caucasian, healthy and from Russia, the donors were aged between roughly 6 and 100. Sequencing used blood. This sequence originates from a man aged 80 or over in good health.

The CDR3 is CASSLDLPRGHNYGYTF. The CDR3 DNA reads as TGTGCCAGCAGCTTAGATCTCCCCAGGGGGCATAACTATGGCTACACCTTC. V gene TRBV7-2 combines with J gene TRBJ1-2, with 8 bases identical to TRBD1. The J segment lost 1 base and the V segment lost 1 base, leaving 8 bases of the junction unmatched. Germline V gene data show CDR1 as SGHTA and CDR2 as FQGNSA. This CDR3 has 17 residues.